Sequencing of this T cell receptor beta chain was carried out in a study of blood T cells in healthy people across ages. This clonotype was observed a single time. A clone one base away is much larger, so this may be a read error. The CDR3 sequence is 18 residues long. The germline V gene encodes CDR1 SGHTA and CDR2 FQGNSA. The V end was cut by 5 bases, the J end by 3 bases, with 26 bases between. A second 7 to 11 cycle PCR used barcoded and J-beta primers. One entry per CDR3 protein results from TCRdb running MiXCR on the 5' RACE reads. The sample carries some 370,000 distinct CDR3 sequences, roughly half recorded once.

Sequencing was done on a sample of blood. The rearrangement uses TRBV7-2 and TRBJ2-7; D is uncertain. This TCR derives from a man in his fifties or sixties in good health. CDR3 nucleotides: TGTGCCAGCAGCCGAACTGACCTCCTAGGAGCGAACAACTACGAGCAGTACTTC. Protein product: CASSRTDLLGANNYEQYF. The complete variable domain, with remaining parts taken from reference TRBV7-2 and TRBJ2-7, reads GAGVSQSPSNKVTEKGKDVELRCDPISGHTALYWYRQSLGQGLEFLIYFQGNSAPDKSGLPSDRFSAERTGGSVSTLTIQRTQQEDSAVYLCASSRTDLLGANNYEQYFGPGTRLTVT.